The T cell receptor (beta chain) described here comes from a study of T cells after yellow fever vaccination. As for the study in general: SMART-Seq v4 Ultra Low Input served to prepare low-cell-number fractions.

CDR3 size: 11 residues. Germline CDR1 is SQVTM and CDR2 is ANQGSEA. The V end lost 5 bases, the J end lost 4 bases, and 8 bases lay between the germline ends. The sample holds a few counts of this clonotype. TCRdb recomputed calls from the 5' RACE reads with MiXCR, one row per CDR3 protein. The sample contains around 530,000 distinct CDR3 sequences, around 17% of which appear only once. The sequence was collected from a man aged 18 to 29 who received the YFV17D yellow fever vaccine. The source was PBMCs, collected more than 4 days after the first yellow fever vaccination. The V gene is TRBV29-1, the J gene TRBJ1-2, with D unclear. The CDR3 DNA follows: TGCAGCGTTACCGAGCTCTATGGCTACACCTTC. It yields the protein CSVTELYGYTF.